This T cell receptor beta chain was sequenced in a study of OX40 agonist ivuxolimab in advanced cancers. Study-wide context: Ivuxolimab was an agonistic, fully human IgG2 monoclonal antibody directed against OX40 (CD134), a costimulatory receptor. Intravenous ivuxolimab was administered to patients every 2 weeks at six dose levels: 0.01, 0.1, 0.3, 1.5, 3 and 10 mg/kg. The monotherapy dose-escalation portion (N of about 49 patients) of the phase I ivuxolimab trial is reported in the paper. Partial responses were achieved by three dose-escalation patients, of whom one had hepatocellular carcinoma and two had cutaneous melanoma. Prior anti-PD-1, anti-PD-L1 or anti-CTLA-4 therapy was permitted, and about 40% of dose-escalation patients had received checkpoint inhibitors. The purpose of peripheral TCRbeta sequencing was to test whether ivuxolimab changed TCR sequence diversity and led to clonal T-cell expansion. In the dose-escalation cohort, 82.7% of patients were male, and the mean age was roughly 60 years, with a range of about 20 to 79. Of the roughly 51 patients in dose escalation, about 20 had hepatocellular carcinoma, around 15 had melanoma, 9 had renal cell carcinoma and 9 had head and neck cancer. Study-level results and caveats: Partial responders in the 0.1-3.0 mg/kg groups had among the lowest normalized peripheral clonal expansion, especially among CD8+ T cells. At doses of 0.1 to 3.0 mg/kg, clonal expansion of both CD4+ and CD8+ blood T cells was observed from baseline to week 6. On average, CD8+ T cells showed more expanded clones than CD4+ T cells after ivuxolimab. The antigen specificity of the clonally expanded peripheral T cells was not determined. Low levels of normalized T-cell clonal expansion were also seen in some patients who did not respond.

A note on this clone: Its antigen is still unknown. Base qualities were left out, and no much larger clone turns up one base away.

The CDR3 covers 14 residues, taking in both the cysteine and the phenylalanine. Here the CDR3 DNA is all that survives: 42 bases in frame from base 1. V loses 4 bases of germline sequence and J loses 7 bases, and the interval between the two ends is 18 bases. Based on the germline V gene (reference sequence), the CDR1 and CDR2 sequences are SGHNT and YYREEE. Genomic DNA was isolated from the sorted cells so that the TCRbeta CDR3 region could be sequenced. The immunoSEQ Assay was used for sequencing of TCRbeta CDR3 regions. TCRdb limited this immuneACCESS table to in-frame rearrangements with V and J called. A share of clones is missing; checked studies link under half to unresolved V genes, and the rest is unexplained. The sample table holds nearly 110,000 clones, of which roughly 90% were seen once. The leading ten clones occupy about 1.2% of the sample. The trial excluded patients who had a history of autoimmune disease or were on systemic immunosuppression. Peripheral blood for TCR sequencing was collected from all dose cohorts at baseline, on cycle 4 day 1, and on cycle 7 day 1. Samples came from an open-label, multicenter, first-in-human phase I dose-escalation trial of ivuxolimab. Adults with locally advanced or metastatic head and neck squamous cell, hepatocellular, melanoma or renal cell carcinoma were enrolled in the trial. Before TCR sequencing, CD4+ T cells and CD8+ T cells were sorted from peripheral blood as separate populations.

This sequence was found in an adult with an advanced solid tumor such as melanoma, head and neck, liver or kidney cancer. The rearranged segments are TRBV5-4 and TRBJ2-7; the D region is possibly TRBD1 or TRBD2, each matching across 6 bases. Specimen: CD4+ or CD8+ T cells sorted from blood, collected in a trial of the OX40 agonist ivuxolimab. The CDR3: CASSPGTRLGEQYF. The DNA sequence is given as TGTGCCAGCAGCCCGGGGACACGACTAGGGGAGCAGTACTTC.